Following are 18 T cell receptor beta chains from one sample sequenced in a study of blood T cell repertoires in COVID-19. Clones were read by immunoSEQ multiplex PCR, and TCRdb kept only the in-frame ones, dropping some. The profile shows tens of thousands of clones, almost 85% of them singletons. Sequencing was carried out using peripheral blood. The receptors come from a human donor in a cohort sampled during active COVID-19.

The J gene is TRBJ1-2, the V gene TRBV7-8, with D possibly being TRBD1 (5 bases). The CDR3 extends over 13 amino acids. With 1 base removed from V and 9 bases from J, the gap between germline ends came to 12 bases. In germline, CDR1 is SGHVS, CDR2 FQNEAQ. In nucleotides, the CDR3 is TGTGCCAGCAGCTTAGGGGAAAGGGGCCGCTACACCTTC. Translation gives CASSLGERGRYTF.

The chain is built from TRBV2 and TRBJ2-1; TRBD2 matches 12 bases. From germline, CDR1 is SNHLY and CDR2 FYNNEI. The V and J ends lost 6 bases and 9 bases, in that order; junction bases with no gene match: 3. This CDR3 has 13 residues. The CDR3 DNA reads as TGTGCCAGCAGGGAGGGACTAGCGGGTGAGCAGTTCTTC. Its protein product is CASREGLAGEQFF.

This chain joins TRBV18 and TRBJ1-1; TRBD1 is a possible D gene (6 bases). CDR3 length: 14 amino acids. Trimming left V 1 base short and J 4 bases short, with 10 bases between. The germline V gene encodes CDR1 KGHSH and CDR2 LQKENI. Written as DNA, the CDR3 is TGTGCCAGCTCACCACAAGAAGGGGGCACTGAAGCTTTCTTT. Amino acid sequence: CASSPQEGGTEAFF.

This sequence joins TRBV2 and TRBJ2-7; 8 nucleotides agree with TRBD1. Germline CDR1 reads SNHLY; CDR2 reads FYNNEI. V lost 3 bases, J lost 3 bases, and 4 bases stayed unmatched. There are 14 residues in the CDR3. CDR3 loop: CASSDQGAGYEQYF. The CDR3 bases are TGTGCCAGCAGTGATCAGGGGGCTGGCTACGAGCAGTACTTC.

V is TRBV25-1 and J is TRBJ2-1, with D unresolved. V lost 5 bases and J lost 7, with 9 bases in between. This CDR3 region has 12 residues. The V gene's germline CDR1 is MGHDK and CDR2 SYGVNS. This chain's CDR3 is CASSWQVNEQFF. The DNA for the CDR3 is TGTGCCAGCAGTTGGCAGGTTAATGAGCAGTTCTTC.

This clone came up once. The V gene is TRBV30, the J gene TRBJ1-1; D not resolved. CDR3 length: 13 residues. Trimming took off 3 bases at V and 0 bases at J, with 8 bases between the two ends. The germline gives CDR1 GTSNPN, CDR2 SVGIG (reference sequence). The CDR3 DNA reads TGTGCCTGGAGCATAAACATGAACACTGAAGCTTTCTTT. Protein sequence: CAWSINMNTEAFF. Full variable domain (outside the CDR3, taken from reference TRBV30 and TRBJ1-1): SQTIHQWPATLVQPVGSPLSLECTVEGTSNPNLYWYRQAAGRGLQLLFYSVGIGQISSEVPQNLSASRPQDRQFILSSKKLLLSDSGFYLCAWSINMNTEAFFGQGTRLTVV.

The chain is built from TRBV19 and TRBJ2-7, with a weak D call TRBD1 (6 bases). Trimming shortened V by 3 bases and J by 0 bases, and 9 bases separated the two germline ends. Germline CDR1 and CDR2: LNHDA and SQIVND (reference sequence). The CDR3 is 14 amino acids. The CDR3 spells CASSMRTASYEQYF. The CDR3 DNA reads as TGTGCCAGTAGTATGCGGACAGCCTCCTACGAGCAGTACTTC.

The gene calls are TRBV14 and TRBJ2-6; tentatively, D is TRBD1 (6 bases). The CDR3 has 18 amino acids. Between the trimmed V and J ends, which lost 1 base and 0 bases, there was a span of 13 bases. The germline gives CDR1 SGHDN, CDR2 FVKESK. The CDR3 spells CASSQVGHPISGANVLTF. The CDR3 region has the DNA TGTGCCAGCAGCCAAGTGGGACACCCAATCTCTGGGGCCAACGTCCTGACTTTC.

The chain employs TRBV9 and TRBJ2-4; TRBD1 aligns across 7 bases. CDR3 length equals 14 residues. The V and J ends lost 4 bases and 7 bases, in that order; junction bases with no gene match: 8. Germline V gene lookup returns CDR1 SGDLS and CDR2 YYNGEE. CDR3 nucleotide sequence: TGTGCCAGCAGCCACCGACAGGGTGGGAACATTCAGTACTTC. This translates into CASSHRQGGNIQYF.

This sequence joins TRBV4-2 and TRBJ2-1, with 8 bases aligning to TRBD2. The germline CDR1 and CDR2 sequences are LGHNA and YNFKEQ. The ends lost 2 bases at V and 0 bases at J; junction bases unmatched: 0. The CDR3 sequence is 15 residues long. The CDR3 DNA follows: TGTGCCAGCAGCCAACTAGCGGGCTCCTACAATGAGCAGTTCTTC. This gives the protein CASSQLAGSYNEQFF.

The rearrangement uses TRBV5-4 and TRBJ2-7, with 9 bases lining up with TRBD1. V lost 4 bases to trimming and J lost 4 bases; unmatched junction nucleotides: 12. From germline, CDR1 is SGHNT and CDR2 YYREEE (reference sequence). The length of the CDR3 is 16 residues. The CDR3 bases are TGTGCCAGCAGCGCAATGTTAGGACAGGGGCGATACGAGCAGTACTTC. Its protein product is CASSAMLGQGRYEQYF.

This chain uses TRBV3-1 (or the pseudogene TRBV3-2) with TRBJ1-3; TRBD1 agrees at 7 bases. With 6 bases clipped from V and 5 bases from J, the junction kept 4 bases outside the gene matches. This CDR3 has 13 amino acids. Germline V CDR1 and CDR2: LGHDT, YNNKEL (reference sequence). CDR3: CASSRDSRNTIYF. Written as DNA, the CDR3 is TGTGCCAGCAGTCGGGACAGTCGAAACACCATATATTTT.

The chain recombines TRBV3-1 (or the pseudogene TRBV3-2) with TRBJ2-3; a weak D match, TRBD2 (5 bases). The CDR3 consists of 13 residues. CDR1 and CDR2 from the germline V gene are LGHDT and YNNKEL (reference sequence). The germline V and J ends were trimmed by 4 bases and 4 bases, with 9 bases remaining between them. The CDR3 bases are TGTGCCAGCAGCCCGCGGAGGTCAGATACGCAGTATTTT. Its translation: CASSPRRSDTQYF.

The chain carries TRBV5-1 and TRBJ2-7; TRBD1 agrees at 7 bases. V was clipped by 1 base and J by 3 bases; unmatched bases: 4. Germline V gives CDR1 SGHRS, CDR2 YFSETQ. This CDR3 is built from 14 residues. The CDR3 reads CASSLTGTVYEQYF. The CDR3 DNA follows: TGCGCCAGCAGCTTGACCGGGACAGTCTACGAGCAGTACTTC. Supplemented by reference TRBV5-1 and TRBJ2-7, the full variable domain reads KAGVTQTPRYLIKTRGQQVTLSCSPISGHRSVSWYQQTPGQGLQFLFEYFSETQRNKGNFPGRFSGRQFSNSRSEMNVSTLELGDSALYLCASSLTGTVYEQYFGPGTRLTVT.

The V gene is TRBV18, the J gene TRBJ1-4; TRBD1 aligns across 10 bases. Germline CDR1 is KGHSH and CDR2 is LQKENI. The CDR3 contains 16 residues. V gave up 3 bases and J gave up 2 bases; unmatched junction bases: 3. This CDR3 reads CASSPWGQGTNEKLFF. The CDR3 DNA reads TGTGCCAGCTCACCGTGGGGACAGGGGACTAATGAAAAACTGTTTTTT.

This chain joins TRBV19 and TRBJ2-5; TRBD1 matches at 9 bases. V trimming: 3 bases; J trimming: 4 bases; junction bases outside the gene matches: 15. The germline gives CDR1 LNHDA, CDR2 SQIVND (reference sequence). This CDR3 region has 18 residues. The CDR3 loop is CASSIFFRTDRGLETQYF. CDR3 bases: TGTGCCAGTAGTATCTTTTTTCGGACGGACAGGGGATTAGAGACCCAGTACTTC.

The chain recombines TRBV29-1 with TRBJ2-1; 12 nucleotides agree with TRBD2. The CDR3 extends over 12 amino acids. V dropped 7 bases and J dropped 8; count of bases not matched to a gene: 3. Germline-derived CDR1 and CDR2 are SQVTM and ANQGSEA. The CDR3 sequence is CSGLAGVDEQFF. CDR3 bases: TGCAGCGGACTAGCGGGAGTGGATGAGCAGTTCTTC.

This clone was counted between two and nine times. This sequence joins TRBV30 and TRBJ1-3; weak D call: TRBD1 (5 bases). Germline CDR1 reads GTSNPN; CDR2 reads SVGIG (reference sequence). The CDR3 is made up of 14 amino acids. The germline V and J ends were trimmed by 0 bases and 4 bases, with 10 bases remaining between them. This chain's CDR3 is CAWSVMGLGNTIYF. The CDR3 nucleotides read TGTGCCTGGAGTGTAATGGGGCTCGGAAACACCATATATTTT.